One sample yielded the 26 T cell receptor beta chains listed below, sequenced in a study of cytomegalovirus exposure and HLA in healthy donors. The PCR was carried out with 60 Vbeta primers and 13 Jbeta primers. The table came from immunoSEQ multiplex PCR; TCRdb's copy has only in-frame clones and leaves some out. The data show about 180,000 clones, with about three quarters seen just once and approximately 6.3% held by the top ten. Sequencing input: PBMCs. These receptors all stem from a man in his forties in good health and CMV-seropositive.

The chain uses TRBV4-2 and TRBJ2-1; D unclear. V was cut by 1 base and J by 0 bases, with 10 bases left in between. CDR3 length equals 16 residues. Germline V gene lookup returns CDR1 LGHNA and CDR2 YNFKEQ. The DNA for the CDR3 is TGTGCCAGCAGCCAAGCGGGTACCAGCTCCTACAATGAGCAGTTCTTC. It specifies CASSQAGTSSYNEQFF.

Of note for this clone: The junction departs from the called germline gene at one end, perhaps through a read error. The chain joins TRBV7-3 to TRBJ2-2; 7 bases align to TRBD1. Germline CDR1 is SGHTA and CDR2 is FQGTGA. CDR3 size: 14 residues. CDR3 region: CANSKDRRTGELFF. CDR3 nucleotide sequence: TGTGCCAACAGCAAGGACAGGCGGACCGGGGAGCTGTTTTTT.

The chain employs TRBV13 and TRBJ1-1, with D hard to call. The CDR3 extends over 13 amino acids. V was cut by 5 bases and J by 0 bases, with 7 bases left in between. Germline loops: CDR1 PRHDT, CDR2 FYEKMQ (reference sequence). CDR3 DNA sequence: TGTGCCAGCAGCGCCGAGGTGAACACTGAAGCTTTCTTT. This gives the protein CASSAEVNTEAFF.

This chain joins TRBV11-3 and TRBJ2-1, with 7 bases fitting TRBD2. This CDR3 has 15 amino acids. The J segment lost 4 bases and the V segment lost 5 bases, leaving 8 bases of the junction unmatched. The germline V gene has CDR1 SGHNT and CDR2 YENEEA. In DNA, the CDR3 is TGTGCCAGCAGCCCCCAGCTGGGAGGGTACAATGAGCAGTTCTTC. Protein product: CASSPQLGGYNEQFF.

The chain is built from TRBV5-4 and TRBJ2-3; 11 nucleotides line up with TRBD2. The germline gives CDR1 SGHNT, CDR2 YYREEE (reference sequence). V was clipped by 0 bases and J by 3 bases; unmatched bases: 6. The CDR3 covers 17 residues. CDR3 protein: CASSLGASSGRTDTQYF. CDR3 coding DNA: TGTGCCAGCAGCTTGGGAGCCTCTAGCGGGAGGACAGATACGCAGTATTTT.

The V gene is TRBV18, the J gene TRBJ2-1; maybe TRBD2 (7 bases). The germline V and J ends were trimmed by 4 bases and 8 bases, with 18 bases remaining between them. CDR3 length: 15 amino acids. CDR1 and CDR2 from the germline V gene are KGHSH and LQKENI. CDR3 sequence: CASSRGGALGDEQFF. DNA of the CDR3: TGTGCCAGCTCACGAGGGGGGGCTCTAGGGGATGAGCAGTTCTTC. The full variable domain, rest sourced from reference TRBV18 and TRBJ2-1, is NAGVMQNPRHLVRRRGQEARLRCSPMKGHSHVYWYRQLPEEGLKFMVYLQKENIIDESGMPKERFSAEFPKEGPSILRIQQVVRGDSAAYFCASSRGGALGDEQFFGPGTRLTVL.

The rearrangement links TRBV19 to TRBJ2-5; 7 nucleotides align to TRBD1. This CDR3 contains 15 residues. Germline-derived CDR1 and CDR2 are LNHDA and SQIVND (reference sequence). The V and J ends lost 5 bases and 5 bases, in that order; junction bases with no gene match: 11. The CDR3 sequence is CASSVQGLKAETQYF. The DNA for the CDR3 is TGTGCCAGTAGTGTACAGGGGCTGAAAGCGGAGACCCAGTACTTC.

This clone has a handful of counts. This chain joins TRBV14 and TRBJ2-5, with a possible D match to TRBD2 (6 bases). The CDR3 loop spans 15 amino acids. Trimming pared 4 bases from V and 2 bases from J, leaving 14 bases between. Germline V lookup: CDR1 SGHDN, CDR2 FVKESK. CDR3 amino acids: CASSPRFGTQETQYF. CDR3 sequence (DNA): TGTGCCAGCAGCCCACGATTCGGGACTCAAGAGACCCAGTACTTC.

The CDR3, as DNA: TGTGCCAGCAGTTACAGAGAGCGGGGCCATTACGAGCAGTACTTC. Residues: CASSYRERGHYEQYF. V gene TRBV6-5 combines with J gene TRBJ2-7; 7 bases line up with TRBD2. The CDR3 contains 15 residues. The germline gives CDR1 MNHEY, CDR2 SVGAGI. V lost 2 bases and J lost 4; bases outside the gene matches: 8.

There are a few counts of this clone. The V gene is TRBV29-1, the J gene TRBJ2-5, with D unclear. The length of the CDR3 is 12 residues. Trimming took off 4 bases at V and 2 bases at J, with 8 bases between the two ends. Germline-derived CDR1 and CDR2 are SQVTM and ANQGSEA. The CDR3 DNA sequence: TGCAGCGTTGCACAGTCTCAAGAGACCCAGTACTTC. It translates to CSVAQSQETQYF.

This clone was counted a single time. The V and J genes are TRBV9 and TRBJ1-2; 9 bases are a match to TRBD1. Trimming took 5 bases from V and 5 from J; bases not matched to a gene: 7. This CDR3 comprises 14 residues. CDR1 and CDR2 from the germline V gene are SGDLS and YYNGEE. The CDR3 nucleotides read TGTGCCAGCAGTACAGGGGGCCGAGATTATGGCTACACCTTC. The encoded protein is CASSTGGRDYGYTF.

This sequence joins TRBV18 and TRBJ1-1; D perhaps matches TRBD1 (5 bases). The CDR3 runs to 13 residues. Germline CDR1 and CDR2: KGHSH and LQKENI. Trimming cost V 6 bases and J 4 bases, with 12 bases left between them. The CDR3 DNA reads as TGTGCCAGCTCGGGCTTGGGGGGCACTGAAGCTTTCTTT. Translating gives CASSGLGGTEAFF.

CDR3 protein: CSGGTRWGTEAFF. For the CDR3, the DNA is TGCAGCGGGGGCACCCGATGGGGCACTGAAGCTTTCTTT. The chain combines TRBV29-1 with TRBJ1-1, with D perhaps matching TRBD1 (5 bases). Trimming took 7 bases from V and 4 from J, leaving 16 bases between them. The CDR3 has 13 amino acids. Germline CDR1 is SQVTM and CDR2 is ANQGSEA.

There are a few counts of this clone. The chain has TRBV30 and TRBJ2-2; TRBD1 matches at 9 bases. The CDR3 is 15 amino acids. Looked up from germline, CDR1 is GTSNPN and CDR2 is SVGIG (reference sequence). Trimming took 0 bases from V and 3 from J; bases not matched to a gene: 2. CDR3 in DNA: TGTGCCTGGAGTGTGGGGACAGGGTACACCGGGGAGCTGTTTTTT. Translating it yields CAWSVGTGYTGELFF.

Note on this clone: The germline gene is not matched at one end of the junction; a read error may be the cause. The chain links TRBV6-5 to TRBJ2-6; a weak D match, TRBD1 (5 bases). Per the germline V gene, CDR1 is MNHEY and CDR2 is SVGAGI. The CDR3 has 16 residues. The CDR3 bases are TGTGCCAGCAGTTACTCGGGGTCCCCTGGGGCCAACGGCCTGACTTTC. It is translated as CASSYSGSPGANGLTF.

J is TRBJ2-7 and V is TRBV19; TRBD1 aligns across 9 bases. Trimming took 5 bases from V and 7 from J; bases not matched to a gene: 9. This CDR3 comprises 14 residues. Germline-derived CDR1 and CDR2 are LNHDA and SQIVND (reference sequence). This CDR3 is CASSGGTGGREQYF. The CDR3 DNA is TGTGCCAGTAGTGGGGGAACAGGGGGCCGAGAGCAGTACTTC.

The V and J genes are TRBV28 and TRBJ2-7; possibly TRBD1 for D (5 bases). CDR3 length: 12 residues. Between the trimmed V and J ends, which lost 7 bases and 7 bases, there was a span of 14 bases. The germline CDR1 and CDR2 sequences are MDHEN and SYDVKM. The CDR3 DNA reads TGTGCCAGCACTCCTTATAGGGGTGAGCAGTACTTC. Translation gives CASTPYRGEQYF.

This sequence joins TRBV7-3 and TRBJ2-7; 13 bases are a match to TRBD2. The CDR3 totals 13 residues. The junction had 0 bases not matched to a gene; V was cut back by 4 bases and J by 6 bases. Germline V gene lookup returns CDR1 SGHTA and CDR2 FQGTGA. The CDR3 nucleotides read TGTGCCAGCAGCTGGACTAGCGGGAGCGAGCAGTACTTC. Protein product: CASSWTSGSEQYF. Complete variable domain (other parts from reference TRBV7-3 and TRBJ2-7): GAGVSQTPSNKVTEKGKYVELRCDPISGHTALYWYRQSLGQGPEFLIYFQGTGAADDSGLPNDRFFAVRPEGSVSTLKIQRTERGDSAVYLCASSWTSGSEQYFGPGTRLTVT.

This clone occurred once. The J gene is TRBJ1-3, the V gene TRBV28, with 7 bases aligning to TRBD1. V gave up 6 bases and J gave up 8 bases; unmatched junction bases: 10. This CDR3 spans 14 amino acids. Germline-derived CDR1 and CDR2 are MDHEN and SYDVKM. CDR3: CASRETGPGYTIYF. CDR3 bases: TGTGCCAGCAGAGAGACAGGGCCAGGGTACACCATATATTTT.

The rearrangement links TRBV10-3 to TRBJ1-1, with a possible D match to TRBD1 (6 bases). V lost 6 bases and J 1 base, leaving 12 bases between the germline ends. Germline assignment: CDR1 ENHRY and CDR2 SYGVKD. This CDR3 region has 14 residues. For the CDR3, the DNA is TGTGCCATCAGGAGGGGGGAGGGGAACACTGAAGCTTTCTTT. As protein: CAIRRGEGNTEAFF.

The gene calls are TRBV5-5 and TRBJ1-4; D is perhaps TRBD1 (5 bases). The CDR3 length is 15 residues. The V and J ends lost 5 bases and 2 bases respectively, with 13 bases between them. Germline lookup yields CDR1 SGHKS and CDR2 YYEKEE (reference sequence). CDR3 sequence reads: CASRHVGGTNEKLFF. Written as DNA, the CDR3 is TGTGCCAGCAGGCATGTGGGGGGGACTAATGAAAAACTGTTTTTT. The full variable domain, its missing parts supplied by reference TRBV5-5 and TRBJ1-4, is DAGVTQSPTHLIKTRGQQVTLRCSPISGHKSVSWYQQVLGQGPQFIFQYYEKEERGRGNFPDRFSARQFPNYSSELNVNALLLGDSALYLCASRHVGGTNEKLFFGSGTQLSVL.

This clone was detected a few times. J is TRBJ2-7 and V is TRBV29-1, with TRBD2 identical over 10 bases. The CDR3 extends over 15 amino acids. The V segment lost 1 base and the J segment 0 bases; nucleotides outside the gene matches: 3. Germline loops: CDR1 SQVTM, CDR2 ANQGSEA. The CDR3 here is CSVEGTSGSSYEQYF. CDR3 sequence (DNA): TGCAGCGTTGAAGGGACTAGCGGTAGCTCCTACGAGCAGTACTTC.

The rearrangement joins TRBV7-2 to TRBJ1-5; D possibly corresponds to TRBD1 (6 bases). The CDR3 totals 15 residues. With 7 bases removed from V and 5 bases from J, the gap between germline ends came to 18 bases. Germline CDR1 SGHTA, CDR2 FQGNSA. CDR3 sequence reads: CASNLGGRMDQPQHF. Here the CDR3 DNA reads TGTGCCAGCAACCTGGGGGGGCGGATGGATCAGCCCCAGCATTTT.

The rearrangement uses TRBV9 and TRBJ2-5; TRBD1 is a possible D gene (5 bases). CDR3 length: 14 residues. The germline V and J ends were trimmed by 0 bases and 2 bases, with 8 bases remaining between them. CDR1 is SGDLS and CDR2 is YYNGEE in the germline V gene. CDR3 loop: CASSVVDTQETQYF. The CDR3 coding sequence is TGTGCCAGCAGCGTAGTGGACACACAAGAGACCCAGTACTTC.

CDR3 DNA sequence: TGTGCCAGCAGCGTTGGTTCAGGGGGCTTAATCGAGACCCAGTACTTC. This encodes CASSVGSGGLIETQYF. The V gene is TRBV9, the J gene TRBJ2-5, with 8 positions matching TRBD1. The CDR3 runs 16 residues. V lost 2 bases to trimming and J lost 5 bases; unmatched junction nucleotides: 11. Germline V CDR1 and CDR2: SGDLS, YYNGEE.

The rearrangement links TRBV7-6 to TRBJ2-7; maybe TRBD1 (6 bases). The CDR3 is made up of 14 amino acids. Trimming cost V 1 base and J 6 bases, with 13 bases left between them. Germline-derived CDR1 and CDR2 are SGHVS and FNYEAQ. The CDR3 bases are TGTGCCAGCAGCTTAGAACAGGGACGAGGCGAGCAGTACTTC. It is translated as CASSLEQGRGEQYF.